Described below is a single TCR beta chain sequence and its context. Data came from immunoSEQ multiplex PCR; TCRdb stores just in-frame clones and leaves some out. The table has around 65,000 clones, approximately 83% seen once. The data originate from a study of technical replicates of blood from a few donors. With V trimmed by 6 bases and J by 2 bases, 13 bases remained unmatched. Germline values: CDR1 SQVTM, CDR2 ANQGSEA. There are 15 residues in the CDR3. The sequence was collected from a human donor in good health. Some clones in this sample may be carry-over from other donors' samples. J is TRBJ2-7 and V is TRBV29-1; 7 nucleotides line up with TRBD2. The sequenced sample was PBMCs. As DNA, the CDR3 is TGCAGCGTGAGTACTGGGGCGGGAGACCCCTACGAGCAGTACTTC. Protein: CSVSTGAGDPYEQYF.